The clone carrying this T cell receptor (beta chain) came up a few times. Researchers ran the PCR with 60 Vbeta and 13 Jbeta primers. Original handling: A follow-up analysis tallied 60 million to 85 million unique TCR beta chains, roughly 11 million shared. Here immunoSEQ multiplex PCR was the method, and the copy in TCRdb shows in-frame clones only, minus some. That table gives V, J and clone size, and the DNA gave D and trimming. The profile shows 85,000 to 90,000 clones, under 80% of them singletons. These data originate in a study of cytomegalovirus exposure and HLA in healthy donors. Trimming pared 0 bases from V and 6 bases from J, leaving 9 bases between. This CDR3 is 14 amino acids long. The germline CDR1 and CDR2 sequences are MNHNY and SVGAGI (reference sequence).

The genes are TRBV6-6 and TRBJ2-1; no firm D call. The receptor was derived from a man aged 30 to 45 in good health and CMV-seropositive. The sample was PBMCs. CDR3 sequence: CASSYSVFSNEQFF. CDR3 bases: TGTGCCAGCAGTTACTCGGTCTTTAGCAATGAGCAGTTCTTC.